This T cell receptor (beta chain) was identified in a study of shared clonotypes between healthy human individuals (dated by TCRdb to the early 2020s). Broadly, across the study: The cohort included three men and two women between 18 and 49 years of age. For each donor, CD4 naive and CD4 memory were each given three plates, CD8 naive was given two plates, and CD8 memory was given one plate. To estimate repertoire size and how much clonotypes are shared between individuals, the study performed deep sequencing of blood TCR repertoires from about five healthy adults. Libraries were prepared and TCR repertoires were sequenced by different laboratories using diverse techniques, in order to increase sequencing depth and limit assay-specific biases. Leukapheresis yielded between about 0.94 and 8.9 billion PBMCs per donor. Here is what the overall study found, with its caveats: Compared with non-shared clonotypes, clonotypes shared by all four sorted-subset donors had higher generation probabilities. Larger estimated clonotype richness was generally found for naive subsets than for memory subsets. Pairwise subsampling indicated that sequencing depth was expected to affect the degree of clonotype sharing among donors. The small number of donors limited the genetic and exposure-history diversity represented. Sampling was limited to blood, and TCR repertoires in tissue likely differ from TCR repertoires in blood. When a few donors were compared, the shared fraction of clonotypes was around 4.6% for naive CD4, over 3% for naive CD8, 2.3% for memory CD4, and 0.4% for memory CD8. Rarefaction of sorted-subset datasets indicated incomplete sequencing despite the large sequencing depth.

Details on this clone: Its antigen is currently not known. No quality values exist for individual bases; no much larger clone is one base distant.

Using the deep immunoSEQ assay, multiplex PCR amplified TCR CDR3 regions from genomic DNA. Extracted genomic DNA from each cell subset was spread evenly across all wells of several immunoSEQ 96-well plates, with each plate serving as a replicate. For sorted subsets, roughly 190 ng of genomic DNA, equivalent to some 30,000 T cell genomes, went into each replicate PCR. Purified libraries were quantified with a Qubit 3.0 fluorometer, sized on a Bioanalyzer 2100, and re-quantified with the KAPA Library Quantification kit. A separate single-read 150-cycle Illumina NextSeq 550 flow cell was used to sequence each immunoSEQ 96-well plate. In the authors' own workflow: The immunoSEQ output contained only junctional sequences without quality scores, so filtering could not match that applied to full-length reads. To assign V/J genes and CDR3, sequences were annotated against IMGT germline references using PyIR, a Python wrapper for IgBLAST v1.9. Any read was removed if the V/J assignment was weak (E-value above 1e-6), the CDR3 was missing, or the read contained stop codons, out-of-frame junctions, or ambiguous translated residues. V3J clonotypes were defined as sequences sharing the same inferred V gene, J gene, and CDR3 amino acid sequence. The percentage overlap between two repertoires was calculated by dividing the number of shared unique clonotypes by the size of the smaller repertoire. RTK rarefaction, the Chao1 estimator, and Recon v2.1 estimates of unobserved clonotypes were used to assess repertoire richness. OLGA was used to compute generation probabilities for all TCRbeta clonotypes that the gDNA method yielded from four donors. The immuneACCESS repertoire file appears here via TCRdb, limited to in-frame rearrangements. These files lack a portion of the clones; in checked studies, under half of the deficit traces to unresolved V genes, and the cause of the others is not known. Clone size and V and J calls were adopted from that table, with D and trimming inferred from the DNA. The sample table records some 2.1 million clones; around 93% of these occur just once. The ten largest clones take up 1.5% to 2% of the sample.

From its cysteine to its phenylalanine, the CDR3 spans 14 amino acids. Of all the DNA, just the CDR3 is kept, 42 bases in frame from base 1. V lost 5 bases and J lost 4 bases, and the count of bases not matched to a germline gene is 6. From a lookup of the germline V gene, CDR1 and CDR2 are WSHSY and SAAADI. For the CD8 naive samples, CD45RO-negative cells were positively selected for CCR7, yielding a CD45RA+CCR7+ population from which TemRA cells were excluded. The donors were healthy, HIV-negative adults who had no recently reported acute infections or vaccinations. Every donor was a Caucasian adult residing in Nashville, Tennessee, USA. After blood collection by leukapheresis, PBMCs were isolated using Ficoll-Histopaque density gradient centrifugation and then cryopreserved in the vapor phase of liquid nitrogen. Analytical flow cytometry was used to check the purity and quantity of each magnetically sorted T cell population. Genomic DNA was isolated from each sorted fraction and quantified by UV absorbance on a Nanodrop 2000c.

The chain was built from TRBV10-2 and TRBJ2-7; 9 bases in between match TRBD1. The specimen was naive CD8+ T cells from PBMCs. Interpreted using the paper, the cell subset or site label stands for: CD45RA+CCR7+. This TCR was recovered from a young man in good health. Some clones in this sample may be carry-over from other donors' samples. The base sequence is TGCGCCAGCAGTTCCGACAGGGGGAGGTACGAGCAGTACTTC. This translates into CASSSDRGRYEQYF.